What follows are 2 T cell receptor beta chains derived from one specimen sequenced in a study of cytomegalovirus exposure and HLA in healthy donors (TCRdb year 2017). To prepare the library, the immunoSEQ multiplex PCR assay was applied. A mixture of 60 forward primers for TCR Vbeta segments and 13 reverse primers for TCR Jbeta segments was used in the multiplex PCR. This is the immuneACCESS table as TCRdb keeps it, with only in-frame sequences that have V and J called. A part of the clones is gone; compared with another copy, unresolved V genes explain less than half, and the rest is unexplained. The sample table shows around 100,000 clones, and around 84% are seen once. The ten largest clones capture roughly 20% of the sample. The sequenced sample was PBMCs. The receptors originated from a man aged 30 to 45 in good health and CMV-seropositive.

The chain links TRBV5-6 to TRBJ1-1; D call uncertain. Deletions cut 0 bases from V and 3 bases from J, with 12 bases between. The CDR3 is made up of 15 amino acids. Germline-derived CDR1 and CDR2 are SGHDT and YYEEEE. CDR3 amino acids: CASSLAGVGDTEAFF. DNA of the CDR3: TGTGCCAGCAGCTTGGCCGGGGTCGGGGACACTGAAGCTTTCTTT.

The V gene is TRBV7-9, the J gene TRBJ2-5, with a weak D call TRBD2 (6 bases). Trimming took 3 bases from V and 1 from J, leaving 9 bases between them. CDR3 size: 14 residues. Germline V CDR1 and CDR2: SEHNR, FQNEAQ (reference sequence). CDR3 residues: CASSFWRAQETQYF. As DNA, the CDR3 is TGTGCCAGCAGCTTTTGGAGGGCCCAAGAGACCCAGTACTTC.